This passage covers 18 T cell receptor beta chains from one sample sequenced in a study of control samples from healthy donors and cancer patients. Libraries were prepared by immunoSEQ multiplex PCR; TCRdb keeps only in-frame clonotypes and omits some of them. In the table there are 150,000 or so clones, around 95% of which are singletons. Sequenced input: blood. These receptors originate from a woman in her forties in good health.

The chain carries TRBV9 and TRBJ2-1, with D possibly TRBD2 on 5 matching bases. The germline V gene encodes CDR1 SGDLS and CDR2 YYNGEE. The CDR3 has 15 amino acids. Trimming shortened V by 0 bases and J by 4 bases, and 11 bases separated the two germline ends. The CDR3 coding sequence is TGTGCCAGCAGCGTAGAGGGAGTGGGGTACAATGAGCAGTTCTTC. Amino acids: CASSVEGVGYNEQFF. Full variable domain (rest looked up from reference TRBV9 and TRBJ2-1): DSGVTQTPKHLITATGQRVTLRCSPRSGDLSVYWYQQSLDQGLQFLIQYYNGEERAKGNILERFSAQQFPDLHSELNLSSLELGDSALYFCASSVEGVGYNEQFFGPGTRLTVL.

The chain joins TRBV27 to TRBJ1-2, with D perhaps matching TRBD1 (6 bases). V lost 4 bases, J lost 4 bases, and 16 bases lay in between. CDR3 size: 15 residues. Looked up from germline, CDR1 is MNHEY and CDR2 is SMNVEV (reference sequence). The CDR3 here is CASSSLSDSIYGYTF. The CDR3 DNA is TGTGCCAGCAGTTCGCTTTCGGACAGCATCTATGGCTACACCTTC.

This rearrangement joins TRBV14 to TRBJ2-7, with a weak D call TRBD2 (7 bases). CDR1 and CDR2 from the germline V gene are SGHDN and FVKESK. This CDR3 contains 14 residues. Trimming removed 7 bases at V and 4 bases at J, with 17 bases between. The CDR3 spells CASIMPGGWYEQYF. As DNA, the CDR3 is TGTGCCAGCATCATGCCGGGGGGCTGGTACGAGCAGTACTTC.

V and J are TRBV15 and TRBJ1-5, with a tentative D call TRBD1 (6 bases). The ends were cut back, 0 bases at V and 4 bases at J, with 10 bases in the middle. From germline, CDR1 is LNHNV and CDR2 YYDKDF (reference sequence). The CDR3 runs 15 residues. CDR3 nucleotides: TGTGCCACCAGCAGAGATTTAGGGACAAATCAGCCCCAGCATTTT. Encoded protein: CATSRDLGTNQPQHF.

The V and J genes are TRBV4-3 and TRBJ2-3; D not resolved. Germline V gene sequence: CDR1 LGHNA, CDR2 YSLEER. CDR3 length: 13 residues. Trimming shortened V by 1 base and J by 11 bases, and 13 bases separated the two germline ends. This chain's CDR3 is CASSQGRSKMQYF. CDR3 sequence (DNA): TGCGCCAGCAGCCAAGGAAGGAGTAAGATGCAGTATTTT.

The CDR3 protein is CAISDEKLSLNTGELFF. As DNA, the CDR3 is TGTGCCATCAGTGATGAAAAACTCAGCTTAAACACCGGGGAGCTGTTTTTT. The chain links TRBV10-3 to TRBJ2-2; D not resolved. The CDR3 has 17 residues. Trimming cost V 3 bases and J 2 bases, with 16 bases left between them. Germline values: CDR1 ENHRY, CDR2 SYGVKD.

The chain links TRBV4-3 to TRBJ2-7; no reliable D call. Germline V CDR1 and CDR2: LGHNA, YSLEER. V lost 0 bases and J lost 6, with 9 bases in between. The length of the CDR3 is 13 residues. The CDR3 region has the DNA TGCGCCAGCAGCCAAGAGATTCTGGGCGAGCAGTACTTC. Protein: CASSQEILGEQYF.

The V and J genes are TRBV28 and TRBJ2-3; 10 nucleotides match TRBD2. The CDR3 length is 16 residues. Germline V CDR1 and CDR2: MDHEN, SYDVKM. Germline trimming cut 6 bases from V and 1 base from J; bases unmatched to any gene: 7. This CDR3 is CASRGTSEFRTDTQYF. As DNA, the CDR3 is TGTGCCAGCAGAGGGACTAGCGAATTTCGCACAGATACGCAGTATTTT.

This chain joins TRBV25-1 and TRBJ2-5; D gene unclear. The CDR3 extends over 14 amino acids. Trimming took 4 bases from V and 1 from J, leaving 10 bases between them. Germline CDR1 and CDR2: MGHDK and SYGVNS. CDR3 bases: TGTGCCAGCAGTGCCTTGGCAGCCCAAGAGACCCAGTACTTC. Protein product: CASSALAAQETQYF.

The chain employs TRBV6-5 and TRBJ2-7, with 9 bases lining up with TRBD1. The CDR3 runs to 14 residues. Trimming at V came to 5 bases and at J to 1 base, leaving 3 bases not matched to a gene. From germline, CDR1 is MNHEY and CDR2 SVGAGI. CDR3 sequence: CASSNRGLSYEQYF. The CDR3 DNA is TGTGCCAGCAGTAACAGGGGGCTTTCCTACGAGCAGTACTTC.

The chain has TRBV5-4 and TRBJ2-5; 10 positions match TRBD2. There are 14 residues in the CDR3. The V and J ends lost 1 base and 4 bases, in that order; junction bases with no gene match: 1. Per germline, CDR1 SGHNT and CDR2 YYREEE (reference sequence). CDR3 loop: CASSLSSGGETQYF. CDR3 nucleotide sequence: TGTGCCAGCAGCTTGTCTAGCGGGGGAGAGACCCAGTACTTC.

The chain carries TRBV5-4 and TRBJ1-2; 7 bases are shared with TRBD1. The CDR3 contains 13 residues. V lost 0 bases, J lost 7 bases, and 3 bases stayed unmatched. Looked up from germline, CDR1 is SGHNT and CDR2 is YYREEE (reference sequence). The CDR3 here is CASSLDTGAGYTF. CDR3 nucleotides: TGTGCCAGCAGCTTGGATACAGGGGCTGGCTACACCTTC.

The V gene is TRBV9, the J gene TRBJ2-1; no reliable D call. Germline-derived CDR1 and CDR2 are SGDLS and YYNGEE. The CDR3 covers 12 residues. Between the trimmed V and J ends, which lost 0 bases and 8 bases, there was a span of 6 bases. The chain's CDR3 is CASSVGWDEQFF. The CDR3 region has the DNA TGTGCCAGCAGCGTAGGCTGGGATGAGCAGTTCTTC.

The rearrangement joins TRBV18 to TRBJ2-7, with D possibly TRBD1 on 5 matching bases. Trimming stripped 6 bases from V and 0 bases from J, with 18 bases between. This CDR3 is built from 16 residues. The germline V gene encodes CDR1 KGHSH and CDR2 LQKENI. CDR3 sequence (DNA): TGTGCCAGCTCGTTGCTCGACAGTCAAAGCTCCTACGAGCAGTACTTC. Its protein product is CASSLLDSQSSYEQYF.

The genes are TRBV27 and TRBJ2-7; possibly TRBD2 for D (6 bases). The CDR3 extends over 18 amino acids. Germline V gives CDR1 MNHEY, CDR2 SMNVEV (reference sequence). V shed 4 bases and J shed 2 bases, with 24 bases lying between them. CDR3 nucleotides: TGTGCCAGCAGTTCCGATAAACATGACTCTGGGACTCCCTACGAGCAGTACTTC. It yields the protein CASSSDKHDSGTPYEQYF.

The chain employs TRBV5-4 and TRBJ2-5; TRBD2 aligns across 11 bases. There are 16 residues in the CDR3. The ends lost 4 bases at V and 1 base at J; junction bases unmatched: 6. Germline loops: CDR1 SGHNT, CDR2 YYREEE (reference sequence). The CDR3 sequence: CASSPGTSGFQETQYF. DNA of the CDR3: TGTGCCAGCAGCCCGGGGACTAGCGGCTTCCAAGAGACCCAGTACTTC.

The gene calls are TRBV19 and TRBJ1-2; TRBD1 matches 8 bases. V dropped 10 bases and J dropped 5; count of bases not matched to a gene: 12. Germline V CDR1 and CDR2: LNHDA, SQIVND (reference sequence). The CDR3 sequence is 14 residues long. CDR3 coding DNA: TGTGCCACCGCGGACAGGGCAACTGATTATGGCTACACCTTC. Its protein product is CATADRATDYGYTF.

The chain joins TRBV7-9 to TRBJ2-7; D perhaps matches TRBD2 (6 bases). The CDR3 has 19 amino acids. The ends were cut back, 1 base at V and 6 bases at J, with 28 bases in the middle. Looked up from germline, CDR1 is SEHNR and CDR2 is FQNEAQ (reference sequence). The CDR3 sequence is CASSLVGFWSRDFRSEQYF. CDR3 coding DNA: TGTGCCAGCAGCTTAGTAGGGTTTTGGAGCAGGGACTTTCGGAGCGAGCAGTACTTC.